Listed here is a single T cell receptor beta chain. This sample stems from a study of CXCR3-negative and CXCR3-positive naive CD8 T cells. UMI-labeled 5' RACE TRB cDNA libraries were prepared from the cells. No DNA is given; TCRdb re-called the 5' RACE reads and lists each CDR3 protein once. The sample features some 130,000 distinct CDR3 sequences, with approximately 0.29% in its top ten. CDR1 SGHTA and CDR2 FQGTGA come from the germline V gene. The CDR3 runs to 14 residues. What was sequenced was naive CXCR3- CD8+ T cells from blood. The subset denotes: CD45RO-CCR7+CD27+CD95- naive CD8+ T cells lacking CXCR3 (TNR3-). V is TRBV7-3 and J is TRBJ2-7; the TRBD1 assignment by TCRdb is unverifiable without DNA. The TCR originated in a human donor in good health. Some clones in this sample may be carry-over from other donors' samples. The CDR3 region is CASSLRPYEDEQYF.